The clone carrying this T cell receptor (beta chain) was detected many times. Patients aged 18 to 65 had newly diagnosed hyperthyroidism that had lasted under 2 months. The sample comes from a study of T cells in Graves' hyperthyroidism and ophthalmopathy. Germline V gene data show CDR1 as SGHTA and CDR2 as FQGNSA. CDR3 length equals 13 residues. The ends lost 9 bases at V and 2 bases at J; junction bases unmatched: 5. Researchers took RNA transcripts and amplified the TCR beta CDR3 regions from them. Researchers ran a first-round RT-PCR on the TCR CDR3 using the HTBI primer set. TCRdb processed the multiplex PCR reads anew with MiXCR; each CDR3 protein has one entry. Here the sample spans 600,000 or so distinct CDR3 sequences, 16% being singletons.

The chain couples TRBV7-2 to TRBJ2-7; 9 bases line up with TRBD2. Source material: blood. This TCR was recovered from a woman between 25 and 40 years old with Graves' hyperthyroidism. The CDR3 sequence: CASRLAATYEQYF. In DNA form, the CDR3 reads TGTGCCAGTCGACTAGCGGCAACCTACGAGCAGTACTTC.